This TCR beta chain comes out of a study of response to subunit inactivated influenza vaccine. MiXCR, applied by TCRdb to the RT-PCR reads, yields one record per CDR3 protein. The table includes over 800,000 distinct CDR3 sequences, around 20% detected once. Study findings and constraints: The authors suggested that few new T cells are recruited per seasonal influenza vaccination.

Germline-derived CDR1 and CDR2 are SGHRS and YFSETQ. The ends lost 4 bases at V and 1 base at J; junction bases unmatched: 4. CDR3 size: 16 residues. About this clonotype: Its antigen is not identified.

V gene TRBV5-1 combines with J gene TRBJ2-1; 11 bases match TRBD1. This clonotype originated in a man in his fifties or sixties who received an inactivated influenza vaccine. Sequencing was performed on PBMCs from blood, taken 5 days after vaccination. CDR3 sequence (DNA): TGCGCCAGCAGCGCCGGGACAGGGGGTTCCTACAATGAGCAGTTCTTC. It is translated as CASSAGTGGSYNEQFF. Complete variable domain (other parts from reference TRBV5-1 and TRBJ2-1): KAGVTQTPRYLIKTRGQQVTLSCSPISGHRSVSWYQQTPGQGLQFLFEYFSETQRNKGNFPGRFSGRQFSNSRSEMNVSTLELGDSALYLCASSAGTGGSYNEQFFGPGTRLTVL.